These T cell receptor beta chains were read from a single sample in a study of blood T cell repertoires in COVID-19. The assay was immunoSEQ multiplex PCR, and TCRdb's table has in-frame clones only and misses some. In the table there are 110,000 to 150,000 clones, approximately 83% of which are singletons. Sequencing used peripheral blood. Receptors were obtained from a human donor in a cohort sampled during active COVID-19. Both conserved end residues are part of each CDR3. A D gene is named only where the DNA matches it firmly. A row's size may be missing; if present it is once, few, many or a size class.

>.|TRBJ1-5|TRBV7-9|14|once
CASSSDQGNQPQHF
TGTGCCAGCAGCTCAGACCAGGGGAATCAGCCCCAGCATTTT
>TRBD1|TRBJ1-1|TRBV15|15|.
CATSRHRGEGTEAFF
TGTGCCACCAGCAGACACAGGGGTGAGGGCACTGAAGCTTTCTTT
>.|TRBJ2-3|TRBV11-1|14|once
CASSILVPTDTQYF
TGTGCCAGCAGCATACTAGTTCCCACAGATACGCAGTATTTT
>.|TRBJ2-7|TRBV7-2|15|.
CASSLDFFGSYEQYF
TGTGCCAGCAGCTTAGATTTCTTCGGTTCCTACGAGCAGTACTTC
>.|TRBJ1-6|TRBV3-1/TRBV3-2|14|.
CASSPQAYNSPLHF
TGTGCCAGCAGCCCTCAAGCGTATAATTCACCCCTCCACTTT
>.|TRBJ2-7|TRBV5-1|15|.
CASSVEGHPSYEQYF
TGCGCCAGCAGCGTCGAGGGACATCCCTCCTACGAGCAGTACTTC
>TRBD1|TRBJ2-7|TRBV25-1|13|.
CASSLTGVREQYF
TGTGCCTCCAGCCTGACAGGGGTCCGGGAGCAGTACTTC
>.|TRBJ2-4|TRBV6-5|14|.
CASSYSRGLNIQYF
TGTGCCAGCAGTTACTCGAGGGGGTTAAACATTCAGTACTTC
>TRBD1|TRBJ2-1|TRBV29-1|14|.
CSVYGQGVDNEQFF
TGCAGCGTCTATGGACAGGGGGTGGACAATGAGCAGTTCTTC
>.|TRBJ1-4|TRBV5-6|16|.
CASSLEQGSGWHLLFF
TGTGCCAGCAGCTTGGAACAGGGATCGGGGTGGCATCTACTGTTTTTT
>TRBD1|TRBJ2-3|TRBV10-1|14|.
CASSWTGVGDTQYF
TGCGCCAGCAGCTGGACAGGGGTCGGAGATACGCAGTATTTT
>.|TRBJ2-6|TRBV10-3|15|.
CAISDYSRGANVLTF
TGTGCCATCAGTGATTACTCTCGTGGGGCCAACGTCCTGACTTTC
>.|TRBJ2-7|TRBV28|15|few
CASSLPRGRGYEQYF
TGTGCCAGCAGTCTCCCCCGAGGCAGGGGATACGAGCAGTACTTC
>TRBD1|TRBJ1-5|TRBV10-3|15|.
CAISEDRGWIQPQHF
TGTGCCATCAGTGAGGACAGGGGATGGATTCAGCCCCAGCATTTT
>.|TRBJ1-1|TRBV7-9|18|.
CASSSGLNLGRAKDEAFF
TGTGCCAGCAGCTCAGGACTAAACCTCGGGAGGGCTAAGGATGAAGCTTTCTTT
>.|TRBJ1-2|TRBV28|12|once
CASSGRTGGCTF
TGTGCCAGCAGTGGGCGAACCGGGGGGTGCACCTTC
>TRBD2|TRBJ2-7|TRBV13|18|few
CASSKFKLPPGRPYEQYF
TGTGCCAGCAGCAAATTTAAACTCCCCCCCGGGAGGCCCTACGAGCAGTACTTC
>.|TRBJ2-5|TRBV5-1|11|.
CASSSQETQYF
TGCGCCAGCAGCTCTCAAGAGACCCAGTACTTC
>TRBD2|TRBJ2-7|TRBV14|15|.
CASSQDSGGWYEQYF
TGTGCCAGCAGCCAAGACAGCGGGGGTTGGTACGAGCAGTACTTC
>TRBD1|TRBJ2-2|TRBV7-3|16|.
CASSYSRGQGTGELFF
TGTGCCAGCAGCTACTCCCGGGGACAGGGAACCGGGGAGCTGTTTTTT
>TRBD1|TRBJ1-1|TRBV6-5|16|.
CASSYYRTGGNTEAFF
TGTGCCAGCAGTTATTATAGGACAGGGGGGAACACTGAAGCTTTCTTT
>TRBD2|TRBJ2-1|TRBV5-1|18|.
CASSSTSGGAPPGNEQFF
TGCGCCAGCAGCTCAACTAGCGGGGGCGCCCCACCTGGCAATGAGCAGTTCTTC
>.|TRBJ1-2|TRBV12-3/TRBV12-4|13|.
CASSVNANYGYTF
TGTGCCAGCAGTGTCAATGCTAACTATGGCTACACCTTC
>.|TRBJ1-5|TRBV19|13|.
CASNRQGNQPQHF
TGTGCCAGTAACCGGCAGGGCAATCAGCCCCAGCATTTT
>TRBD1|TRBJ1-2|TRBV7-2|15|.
CASSLTWGDRDGYTF
TGTGCCAGCAGCTTGACTTGGGGGGACAGGGATGGCTACACCTTC
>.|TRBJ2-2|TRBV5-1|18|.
CASSRRTGTNANTGELFF
TGCGCCAGCAGCCGTCGAACAGGAACAAACGCGAACACCGGGGAGCTGTTTTTT
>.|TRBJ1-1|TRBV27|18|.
CAAFGGRGGSTKNTEAFF
TGTGCGGCTTTCGGGGGGCGCGGAGGCTCAACCAAAAACACTGAAGCTTTCTTT
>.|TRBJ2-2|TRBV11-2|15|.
CASSPRGVHTGELFF
TGTGCCAGCAGCCCCCGTGGAGTGCACACCGGGGAGCTGTTTTTT
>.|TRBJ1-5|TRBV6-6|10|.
CASSLQPQHF
TGTGCCAGCAGCCTCCAGCCCCAGCATTTT
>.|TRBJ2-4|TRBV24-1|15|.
CATSDTGTEKNIQYF
TGTGCCACCAGTGACACCGGGACTGAGAAAAACATTCAGTACTTC